A selection of T cell receptor beta chains follows, all from one sample in a study of cytomegalovirus exposure and HLA in healthy donors. The protocol was immunoSEQ multiplex PCR, while the TCRdb copy is restricted to in-frame clones and leaves out a portion. This sample has 150,000 to 200,000 clones, with around four fifths found just once. The specimen was PBMCs. These receptors were collected from a male donor in good health and CMV-seropositive. The CDR3 runs from the conserved cysteine through the conserved F or W. Each record gives: V gene, clone size, D gene, J gene, CDR3 DNA, CDR3 protein. The D gene is left open where the match is weak. The size field is filled for only some rows; it gives once, few, many or a size class.

TRBV6-1	-	-	TRBJ2-3	TGTGCCAGCAGTTCCCAACCCAGCGGCGGGGATACGCAGTATTTT	CASSSQPSGGDTQYF
TRBV6-5	-	TRBD1	TRBJ2-7	TGTGCCAGCAGTTTCCGGGACAGGGCGAGAGGCGAGCAGTACTTC	CASSFRDRARGEQYF
TRBV6-5	-	TRBD2	TRBJ2-7	TGTGCCAGCAGTTCCCTAGCGGGGTGGTACGAGCAGTACTTC	CASSSLAGWYEQYF
TRBV7-9	-	-	TRBJ2-1	TGTGCCAGCAGCAAAAGGGGGGGGGTAGATGAGCAGTTCTTC	CASSKRGGVDEQFF
TRBV11-1	-	-	TRBJ1-1	TGTGCCAGCAGCTCCCCAGGGAACACTGAAGCTTTCTTT	CASSSPGNTEAFF
TRBV7-9	-	-	TRBJ2-3	TGTGCCAGCAGCTTCGGGTCCACAGATACGCAGTATTTT	CASSFGSTDTQYF
TRBV19	-	-	TRBJ1-5	TGTGCCACCCGACCAAGGGGCATGGGCAATCAGCCCCAGCATTTT	CATRPRGMGNQPQHF
TRBV19	-	TRBD1	TRBJ1-2	TGTGCCAGTCTTTCTGACAGGGGCGCTAACTATGGCTACACCTTC	CASLSDRGANYGYTF
TRBV7-3	-	TRBD2	TRBJ2-1	TGTGCCAGCAGCTCCCAGGGAGGGAATGAGCAGTTCTTC	CASSSQGGNEQFF
TRBV2	-	TRBD1	TRBJ1-6	TGTGCCAGCACTGGCGCAGTCGGACAGGGAAATTCACCCCTCCACTTT	CASTGAVGQGNSPLHF
TRBV7-2	-	-	TRBJ2-2	TGTGCCAGCAGCTTCAAGGGGCGTGAGACCGGGGAGCTGTTTTTT	CASSFKGRETGELFF
TRBV7-8	-	-	TRBJ1-5	TGTGCCAGCAGCTTAGGACAGCTGAGCAATCAGCCCCAGCATTTT	CASSLGQLSNQPQHF
TRBV4-1	-	-	TRBJ1-6	TGCGCCAGCAGCCAAGATGGTCTATTGGCACCCCTCCACTTT	CASSQDGLLAPLHF
TRBV28	few	TRBD1	TRBJ1-2	TGTGCCAGCAGTTTCGGGACAGGGGCGGCGGTTGGCTACACCTTC	CASSFGTGAAVGYTF
TRBV11-2	-	TRBD1	TRBJ2-7	TGTGCCAGCAGCTGGTCAGCAGGGGGCCACTACGAGCAGTACTTC	CASSWSAGGHYEQYF
TRBV7-9	-	TRBD2	TRBJ2-7	TGTGCCAGCAGCCCATCGACGGCGGGGGGGGGCGAGCAGTACTTC	CASSPSTAGGGEQYF
TRBV6-5	few	-	TRBJ1-1	TGTGCCAGCAGAAGCCACACTATGAACACTGAAGCTTTCTTT	CASRSHTMNTEAFF
TRBV7-9	-	-	TRBJ2-1	TGTGCCAGCAGCTTAGTGGTACTGGGCAGGACTCCCTACAATGAGCAGTTCTTC	CASSLVVLGRTPYNEQFF
TRBV5-4	-	-	TRBJ1-1	TGTGCCAGCAGGACAGGTGGCCCGCATGCTGCCACTGAAGCTTTCTTT	CASRTGGPHAATEAFF
TRBV27	once	TRBD1	TRBJ1-2	TGTGCCAGCAGTAGGACAGGGCCGGGGGGCTACACCTTC	CASSRTGPGGYTF
TRBV27	-	-	TRBJ1-1	TGTGCCAGCAGTTTAAGGAGGGGCACTGAAGCTTTCTTT	CASSLRRGTEAFF
TRBV7-6	-	-	TRBJ1-1	TGTGCCAGCGGACTGGGGGCCGGGGTCACTGAAGCTTTCTTT	CASGLGAGVTEAFF
TRBV15	-	-	TRBJ1-1	TGTGCCACCAGCGGCGGGGGGCTCTACACTGAAGCTTTCTTT	CATSGGGLYTEAFF
TRBV9	-	-	TRBJ1-4	TGTGCCAGCAGCTTAACAGGTGCAACTAATGAAAAACTGTTTTTT	CASSLTGATNEKLFF
TRBV20-1	-	-	TRBJ1-1	TGCAGTGCAGGGGTAAATACTGAAGCTTTCTTT	CSAGVNTEAFF
TRBV6-6	-	TRBD2	TRBJ2-1	TGTGCCAGCAGTTACTCCGGGGGGACCAATGAGCAGTTCTTC	CASSYSGGTNEQFF
TRBV4-3	-	-	TRBJ2-7	TGCGCCAGCAGCCAAGCCCTCCGTTACGAGCAGTACTTC	CASSQALRYEQYF
TRBV25-1	-	-	TRBJ1-1	TGTGCCAGCAGGTCGTCACGAAGCCGCCATAACACTGAAGCTTTCTTT	CASRSSRSRHNTEAFF
TRBV6-5	-	-	TRBJ2-7	TGTGCCAGCAGTTCATCTACGACTACTCCCTACGAGCAGTACTTC	CASSSSTTTPYEQYF
TRBV4-2	once	TRBD2	TRBJ2-7	TGTGCCAGCAGCCAAGAGACTAGCGGGTTCACCTCGGAGCCCTACGAGCAGTACTTC	CASSQETSGFTSEPYEQYF
TRBV5-3	-	TRBD1	TRBJ1-5	TGTGCCAGAAGCTGGATGAGAGGAGGGACGGACAGGGAGAGCAATCAGCCCCAGCATTTT	CARSWMRGGTDRESNQPQHF
TRBV4-1	few	-	TRBJ2-7	TGCGCCAGCAGCCAAGAGGCGGGCAGGCTCTACGAGCAGTACTTC	CASSQEAGRLYEQYF
TRBV13	-	-	TRBJ2-1	TGTGCCAGCAGCTTAGAGGGGGATCCGGAGCAGTTCTTC	CASSLEGDPEQFF
TRBV28	-	-	TRBJ2-5	TGTGCCAGCAGTGGGGCAGAGACCCAGTACTTC	CASSGAETQYF
TRBV30	-	-	TRBJ2-1	TGTGCCTGGACAGACTCCTACAATGAGCAGTTCTTC	CAWTDSYNEQFF
TRBV7-9	-	-	TRBJ2-1	TGTGCCAGCAGCTTCGGGCAGGGACGGGGGAGAATTAGTGAGCAGTTCTTC	CASSFGQGRGRISEQFF
TRBV7-9	-	-	TRBJ2-1	TGTTCCAGCACCCGAGGGGGGGGGAGCTACAATGAGCAGTTCTTC	CSSTRGGGSYNEQFF
TRBV4-3	many	-	TRBJ1-3	TGCGCCAGCAGCCAAGACCAGACAGGTATCTCTGGAAACACCATATATTTT	CASSQDQTGISGNTIYF
TRBV4-1	-	-	TRBJ2-3	TGCGCCAGCAGCCAAAGGTGGGGGGGCCGGTTGACAGATACGCAGTATTTT	CASSQRWGGRLTDTQYF
TRBV5-4	few	-	TRBJ1-4	TGTGCCAGCAGCTCGGGACTTACATCGGGGGGGGAAAAACTGTTTTTT	CASSSGLTSGGEKLFF
TRBV5-4	-	-	TRBJ2-7	TGTGCCAGCAGCTTGCCTGGCAGAGGTAGCAACGAGCAGTACTTC	CASSLPGRGSNEQYF
TRBV18	-	-	TRBJ2-7	TGTGCCAGCTCCGTGGAGGGGAACTACGAGCAGTACTTC	CASSVEGNYEQYF
TRBV5-1	once	TRBD2	TRBJ2-1	TGCGCCAGCAGCTTCCCCTCGGGCGGGGGGGCTGAGCAGTTCTTC	CASSFPSGGGAEQFF
TRBV6-5	few	-	TRBJ1-4	TGTGCCAGCAGTTACTCGGGCCAGAGTCGGGAAAAACTGTTTTTT	CASSYSGQSREKLFF
TRBV15	-	-	TRBJ2-7	TGTGCCACCAGCAGAGGGGTTGGGAGAGGCGAGCAGTACTTC	CATSRGVGRGEQYF
TRBV4-1	-	TRBD2	TRBJ2-7	TGCGCCAGCAGCCAAGAGATCGCCCGGGGGGGCGAGCAGTACTTC	CASSQEIARGGEQYF
TRBV21-1	-	-	TRBJ1-5	TGTGCCAGCAGCCCCCCCTGTACACCAAATCAGCCCCAGCATTTT	CASSPPCTPNQPQHF
TRBV15	-	TRBD1	TRBJ2-3	TGTGCCACCAGCGGAACCGGGACAGGGGGCGCAGATACGCAGTATTTT	CATSGTGTGGADTQYF
TRBV6-1	-	-	TRBJ1-2	TGTGCCAGCACTAGGGGGTTCAACTATGGCTACACCTTC	CASTRGFNYGYTF
TRBV6-6	-	TRBD1	TRBJ2-7	TGTGCCAGCAGTTCCCGAGGGGGACAGCCCCTCGAGCAGTACTTC	CASSSRGGQPLEQYF
TRBV5-8	-	TRBD1	TRBJ1-2	TGTGCCAGCAGCTTTACAGGGGGAGCGTATGGCTACACCTTC	CASSFTGGAYGYTF
TRBV7-2	-	-	TRBJ2-7	TGTGCCAGCAGCTTACTCGGGAATCTCGAGCAGTACTTC	CASSLLGNLEQYF
TRBV7-9	-	TRBD2	TRBJ2-7	TGTGCCAGCACCTTGGGGGGGATTGGGTACGAGCAGTACTTC	CASTLGGIGYEQYF
TRBV7-9	-	-	TRBJ2-7	TGTGCCAGCAGCACTGTTAGCAACCACGAGCAGTACTTC	CASSTVSNHEQYF
TRBV6-5	-	TRBD2	TRBJ2-5	TGTGCCAGCAGTCCGGGACTAGTTGTTTCGGCCCAGTACTTC	CASSPGLVVSAQYF